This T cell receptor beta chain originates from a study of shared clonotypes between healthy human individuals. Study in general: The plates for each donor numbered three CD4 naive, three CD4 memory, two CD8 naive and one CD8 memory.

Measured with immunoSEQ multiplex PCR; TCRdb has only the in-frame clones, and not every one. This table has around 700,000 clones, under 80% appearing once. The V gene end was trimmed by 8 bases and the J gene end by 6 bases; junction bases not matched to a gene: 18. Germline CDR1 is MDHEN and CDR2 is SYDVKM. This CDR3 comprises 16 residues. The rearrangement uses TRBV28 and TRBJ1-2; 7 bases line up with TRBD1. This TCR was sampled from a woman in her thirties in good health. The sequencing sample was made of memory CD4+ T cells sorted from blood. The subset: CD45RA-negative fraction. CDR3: CASVPGGGAQKNGYTF. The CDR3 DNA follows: TGTGCCAGCGTCCCCGGAGGGGGCGCGCAGAAAAATGGCTACACCTTC.